This is a list of T cell receptor beta chains from one sample in a study of post-analysis software for immune sequencing data. TCRdb reanalysed the PCR reads using MiXCR and keeps one entry per CDR3 protein. The data hold fewer than 850,000 distinct CDR3 sequences, with about 43% observed a single time. Sequenced sample: blood. All receptors derive from a girl under 18 with multiple sclerosis. Both conserved end residues are part of each CDR3. The D gene is left open where the match is weak. The size of a clone is reported for some rows only, either as once, few or many, or as a class for expanded clones.

cdr3_nt cdr3_aa clone_size j_call d_call v_call
TGTGCCAGCAGTACGCACGACAGCAGGTACGAGCAGTACTTC CASSTHDSRYEQYF once TRBJ2-7 NA TRBV28
TGTGCCAGCAGTTACTCGGGCCGTACTAACCAAGAGACCCAGTACTTC CASSYSGRTNQETQYF NA TRBJ2-5 NA TRBV6-5
TGTGCCAGCAGCTTAGGCCTAGCGGGAGTCGAAGAGACCCAGTACTTC CASSLGLAGVEETQYF few TRBJ2-5 TRBD2 TRBV13
TGCAGTGCTAGCCGACTAGCGCCCCACAATGAGCAGTTCTTC CSASRLAPHNEQFF NA TRBJ2-1 TRBD2 TRBV20-1
TGCGCCAGCAGCCAAGGGACTAGCGGGGTTCATGAGCAGTTCTTC CASSQGTSGVHEQFF few TRBJ2-1 TRBD2 TRBV4-3
TGCGCCAGCAGGCAAGAAGGAGGGACAGATACGCAGTATTTT CASRQEGGTDTQYF NA TRBJ2-3 NA TRBV5-1
TGTGCCAGCAGCGTCTGGGACAGGGGCGACGAGCAGTACTTC CASSVWDRGDEQYF NA TRBJ2-7 TRBD1 TRBV9
TGTGCCAGCAGCCGCACTAACTATGGCTACACCTTC CASSRTNYGYTF NA TRBJ1-2 NA TRBV3-1
TGCGCCAGCAGTGCACTAGCGGGAGGCGAGCAGTACTTC CASSALAGGEQYF NA TRBJ2-7 TRBD2 TRBV10-1
TGTGCCAGCAGTATGGGGTCGGAGGGGTCCACCTACAATGAGGAGTTCTTC CASSMGSEGSTYNEEFF NA TRBJ2-1 NA TRBV27
TGTGCCAGCAGTCCGGACCGGACAGACTATGGCTACACCTTC CASSPDRTDYGYTF few TRBJ1-2 NA TRBV12-3/TRBV12-4
TGTGCCACCAGCAGCAGGGCCGGTGAAAAACTGTTTTTT CATSSRAGEKLFF NA TRBJ1-4 NA TRBV15
TGCAGTGCTAGAGTTTTGTCAGGGGATAATTCACCCCTCCACTTT CSARVLSGDNSPLHF few TRBJ1-6 NA TRBV20-1
TGCAGCGTTGAAAGATCTGGGGATGAGCAGTTCTTC CSVERSGDEQFF few TRBJ2-1 NA TRBV29-1
TGTGCCATCAGAATTGGGACAGACCAAACCTACGAGCAGTACTTC CAIRIGTDQTYEQYF NA TRBJ2-7 TRBD1 TRBV10-3
TGTGCCAGCAGCATCGGGACAAGTAACTACAATGAGCAGTTCTTC CASSIGTSNYNEQFF NA TRBJ2-1 NA TRBV7-6
TGCGCCAGCAGGGCAGCCGTTGGAGAGACCCAGTACTTC CASRAAVGETQYF NA TRBJ2-5 NA TRBV5-1
TGTGCCAGCAGCCCCCAGACAGGGAAGCGGTACGAGCAGTACTTT CASSPQTGKRYEQYF NA TRBJ2-7 TRBD1 TRBV7-9
TGCAGTGCCCCCCCCCTAGGCACAGATACGCAGTATTTT CSAPPLGTDTQYF few TRBJ2-3 NA TRBV20-1
TGTGCCACCAGTGATTTATGGGGGTCTGGCTACACCTTC CATSDLWGSGYTF NA TRBJ1-2 NA TRBV24-1
TGCAGTGCTAGGATTAGCGGGAGACTTCTCTACGAGCAGTACTTC CSARISGRLLYEQYF NA TRBJ2-7 TRBD2 TRBV20-1
TGTGCCATCAGTGATATCGAACGGGGTGACACCTACGAGCAGTACTTC CAISDIERGDTYEQYF NA TRBJ2-7 NA TRBV10-3
TGTGCCAGCAGCTTTGGGCAGTTCTTC CASSFGQFF few TRBJ2-1 NA TRBV11-3
TGTGCCAGCAGAGCGTCGGGAAAACCCTACGAGCAGTACTTC CASRASGKPYEQYF NA TRBJ2-7 NA TRBV7-2
TGCAGCGTTGGGGGACAGGGAAATAACTATGGCTACACCTTC CSVGGQGNNYGYTF NA TRBJ1-2 TRBD1 TRBV29-1
TGCAGTGCTATCCAGCCGGGACAGGGTGTTGAAAAACTGTTTTTT CSAIQPGQGVEKLFF NA TRBJ1-4 TRBD1 TRBV20-1
TGTGCCAGCAGTTTTACGGCTCAAGAGACCCAGTACTTC CASSFTAQETQYF few TRBJ2-5 NA TRBV28
TGTGCCAGCAGTTCAACTAGCGGGGACTCCTACAATGAGCAGTTCTTC CASSSTSGDSYNEQFF NA TRBJ2-1 TRBD2 TRBV12-3/TRBV12-4
TGTGCCACCAGACCCGGGACTTCCTTCTACAATGAGCAGTTCTTC CATRPGTSFYNEQFF NA TRBJ2-1 NA TRBV15
TGTGCCAGCAGTTTATCGGCAGGGGCTGGTAATGAAAAACTGTTTTTT CASSLSAGAGNEKLFF NA TRBJ1-4 NA TRBV28
TGCAGTGCTAGAGATCCCGTGATAGCGGGAGCGGTCGGGGCAGAGACCCAGTACTTC CSARDPVIAGAVGAETQYF few TRBJ2-5 TRBD2 TRBV20-1
TGTGCCAGCAGTCGGACAGGGGAGTACGAGCAGTACTTC CASSRTGEYEQYF few TRBJ2-7 TRBD1 TRBV12-3/TRBV12-4
TGTGCCAGCAGCCGGGGAGGACTCCAGAACACTGAAGCTTTCTTT CASSRGGLQNTEAFF NA TRBJ1-1 NA TRBV6-2/TRBV6-3
TGCAGCGTTAGACAGGGATGGACTGAAGCTTTCTTT CSVRQGWTEAFF few TRBJ1-1 TRBD1 TRBV29-1
TGCAGTGCGGTTGAGAAGCGGGAGGCAAATGAGCAGTTCTTC CSAVEKREANEQFF once TRBJ2-1 TRBD2 TRBV20-1
TGTGCTAGCAGCTCTAAAGCGGGAGCCTTCAGTGAGCAGTTCTTC CASSSKAGAFSEQFF few TRBJ2-1 TRBD2 TRBV7-7
TGTGCCACCAGCAGAGATCGTACGGACAGGGCCCCCTACGAGCAGTACTTC CATSRDRTDRAPYEQYF NA TRBJ2-7 TRBD1 TRBV15
TGTGCCACCGCTCGCGACTTTGGCGCTGAAGCTTTCTTT CATARDFGAEAFF NA TRBJ1-1 NA TRBV10-3
TGCAGCGTTGAAGATCCGAAATTTGGACTAGCGGGAGTCCTTTCAATCCCCAATGAGCAGTTCTTC CSVEDPKFGLAGVLSIPNEQFF NA TRBJ2-1 TRBD2 TRBV29-1
TGTGCCAGCAGCTTAGTCGCTAGCGGTAACCACAATGAGCAGTTCTTC CASSLVASGNHNEQFF few TRBJ2-1 TRBD2 TRBV7-2
TGTGCCAGCAGTTACTCACCGCAGGGGAGGACTGAAGCTTTCTTT CASSYSPQGRTEAFF NA TRBJ1-1 NA TRBV6-5
TGCGCCAGCAGCATCAGCGGGGCCGAGGGGGAGACCCAGTACTTC CASSISGAEGETQYF many TRBJ2-5 TRBD2 TRBV5-1
TGCGCCAGCAGCCAAGTTCTGAAGAACACTGAAGCTTTCTTT CASSQVLKNTEAFF NA TRBJ1-1 NA TRBV4-3
TGCAGTGCTAGAGATGGGCAGCACACCACTGAAGCTTTCTTT CSARDGQHTTEAFF NA TRBJ1-1 NA TRBV20-1
TGTGCCAGCTCCCGATTACCGGGATGGACCCAAGAGACCCAGTACTTC CASSRLPGWTQETQYF few TRBJ2-5 NA TRBV18
TGCGCCAGCAGCAGGAGCGGGAGGGCCGACAATGAGCAGTTCTTC CASSRSGRADNEQFF few TRBJ2-1 TRBD2 TRBV5-1
TGTGCCGGCAGGGGACAGGGAGTAGGCGGCTACACCTTC CAGRGQGVGGYTF few TRBJ1-2 TRBD1 TRBV12-3/TRBV12-4
TGCAGTGCTAGATCTGGCGGGGAGCATTACGAGCAGTACTTC CSARSGGEHYEQYF few TRBJ2-7 NA TRBV20-1
TGTGCCAGCAGACCCAATGGGCTAGCGGGGCGAGAAGAGACCCAGTACTTC CASRPNGLAGREETQYF NA TRBJ2-5 TRBD2 TRBV28
TGCAGCGTTCCGACAGGGGGTAATGAAAAACTGTTTTTT CSVPTGGNEKLFF once TRBJ1-4 TRBD1 TRBV29-1
TGTGCCAGCCCAAATACAGGGGGAGGCTACACCTTC CASPNTGGGYTF few TRBJ1-2 TRBD1 TRBV7-9
TGTGCCAGCAGTTACACGGGAGGGGGAGATACGCAGTATTTT CASSYTGGGDTQYF NA TRBJ2-3 TRBD2 TRBV6-5
TGTGCCACCAGCAGAGGTTCGGGTCTCAACGAGCAGTACTTC CATSRGSGLNEQYF few TRBJ2-7 NA TRBV15